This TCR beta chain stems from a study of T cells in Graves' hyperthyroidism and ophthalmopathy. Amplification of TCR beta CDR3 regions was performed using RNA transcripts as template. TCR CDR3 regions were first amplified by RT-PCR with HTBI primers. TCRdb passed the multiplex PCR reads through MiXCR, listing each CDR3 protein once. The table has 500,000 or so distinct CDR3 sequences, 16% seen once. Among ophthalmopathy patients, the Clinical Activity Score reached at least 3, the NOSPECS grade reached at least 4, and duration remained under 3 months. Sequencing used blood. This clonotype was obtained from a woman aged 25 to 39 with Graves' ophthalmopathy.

CDR3 coding DNA: TGTGCCAGCAGCCAAGAAACAGGGGGAAGAGCCGGGGAGCTGTTTTTT. Protein: CASSQETGGRAGELFF. The chain combines TRBV4-2 with TRBJ2-2, with 8 bases identical to TRBD1. CDR1 is LGHNA, CDR2 YNFKEQ, per germline. V gave up 0 bases and J gave up 6 bases; unmatched junction bases: 6. CDR3 size: 16 residues.